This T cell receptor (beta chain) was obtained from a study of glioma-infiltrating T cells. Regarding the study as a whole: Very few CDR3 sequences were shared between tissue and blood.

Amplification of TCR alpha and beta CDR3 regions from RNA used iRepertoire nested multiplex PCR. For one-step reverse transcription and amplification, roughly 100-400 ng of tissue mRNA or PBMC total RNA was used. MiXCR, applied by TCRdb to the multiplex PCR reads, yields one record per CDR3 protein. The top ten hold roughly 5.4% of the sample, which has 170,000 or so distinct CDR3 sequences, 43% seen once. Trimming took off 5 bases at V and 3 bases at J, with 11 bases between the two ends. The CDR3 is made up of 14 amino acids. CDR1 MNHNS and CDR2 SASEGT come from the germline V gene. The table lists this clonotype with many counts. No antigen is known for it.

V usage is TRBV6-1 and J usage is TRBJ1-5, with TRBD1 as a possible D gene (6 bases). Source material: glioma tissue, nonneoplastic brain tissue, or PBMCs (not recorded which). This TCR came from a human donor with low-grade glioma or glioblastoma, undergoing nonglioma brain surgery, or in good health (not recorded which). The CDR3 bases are TGTGCCAGCAGTTCAGGACAGCCCAATCAGCCCCAGCATTTT. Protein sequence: CASSSGQPNQPQHF.